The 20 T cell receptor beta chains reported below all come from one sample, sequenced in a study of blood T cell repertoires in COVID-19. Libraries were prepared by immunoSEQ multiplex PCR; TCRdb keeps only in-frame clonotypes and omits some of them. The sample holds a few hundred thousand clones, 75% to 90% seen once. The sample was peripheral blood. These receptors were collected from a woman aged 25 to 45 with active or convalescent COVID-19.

Here the CDR3 DNA reads TGTGCCAGCAGCTTATATGGCACCTCTGAGGGCACCATATATTTT. Translation gives CASSLYGTSEGTIYF. The chain recombines TRBV7-2 with TRBJ1-3; D unresolved. From germline, CDR1 is SGHTA and CDR2 FQGNSA. The ends were cut back, 2 bases at V and 9 bases at J, with 17 bases in the middle. CDR3 length: 15 residues. The variable domain in full, completed from reference TRBV7-2 and TRBJ1-3, reads GAGVSQSPSNKVTEKGKDVELRCDPISGHTALYWYRQSLGQGLEFLIYFQGNSAPDKSGLPSDRFSAERTGGSVSTLTIQRTQQEDSAVYLCASSLYGTSEGTIYFGEGSWLTVV.

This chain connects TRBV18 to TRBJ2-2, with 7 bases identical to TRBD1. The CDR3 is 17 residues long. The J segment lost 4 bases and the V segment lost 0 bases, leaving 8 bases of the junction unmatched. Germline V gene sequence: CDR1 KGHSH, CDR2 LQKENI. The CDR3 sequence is CASSPPRFTGATGELFF. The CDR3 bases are TGTGCCAGCTCACCACCTCGGTTCACAGGGGCCACCGGGGAGCTGTTTTTT.

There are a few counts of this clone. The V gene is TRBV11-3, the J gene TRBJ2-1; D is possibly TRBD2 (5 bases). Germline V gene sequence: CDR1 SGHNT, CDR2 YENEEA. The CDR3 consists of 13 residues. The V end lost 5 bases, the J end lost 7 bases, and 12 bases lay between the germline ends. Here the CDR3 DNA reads TGTGCCAGCAGCGAGGGCCCGCAGAATGAGCAGTTCTTC. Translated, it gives CASSEGPQNEQFF.

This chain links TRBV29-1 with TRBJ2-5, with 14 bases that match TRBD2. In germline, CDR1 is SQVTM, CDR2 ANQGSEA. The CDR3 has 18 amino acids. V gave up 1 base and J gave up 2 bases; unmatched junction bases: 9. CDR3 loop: CSVEAHLRTSGGQETQYF. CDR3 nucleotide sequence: TGCAGCGTTGAAGCCCACCTCAGGACTAGCGGGGGGCAAGAGACCCAGTACTTC. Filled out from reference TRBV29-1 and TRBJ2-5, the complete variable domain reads SAVISQKPSRDICQRGTSLTIQCQVDSQVTMMFWYRQQPGQSLTLIATANQGSEATYESGFVIDKFPISRPNLTFSTLTVSNMSPEDSSIYLCSVEAHLRTSGGQETQYFGPGTRLLVL.

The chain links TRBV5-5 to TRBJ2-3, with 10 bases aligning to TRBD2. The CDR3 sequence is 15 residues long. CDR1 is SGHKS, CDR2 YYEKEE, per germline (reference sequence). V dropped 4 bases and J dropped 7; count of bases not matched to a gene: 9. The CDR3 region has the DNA TGTGCCAGCAGCGGGCCTAGCGGGGGCCCGAATACGCAGTATTTT. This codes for CASSGPSGGPNTQYF.

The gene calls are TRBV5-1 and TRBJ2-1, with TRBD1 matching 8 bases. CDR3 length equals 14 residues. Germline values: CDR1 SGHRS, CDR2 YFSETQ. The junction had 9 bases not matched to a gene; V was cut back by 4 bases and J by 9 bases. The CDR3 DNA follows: TGCGCCAGCAGCGTGGACAGGGCAGATGGTGAGCAGTTCTTC. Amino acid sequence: CASSVDRADGEQFF.

In nucleotides, the CDR3 is TGTGCCAGTAACCAGGGTTGGGGCAATGGCTACACCTTC. Protein product: CASNQGWGNGYTF. V is TRBV28 and J is TRBJ1-2; D possibly corresponds to TRBD1 (5 bases). The germline V gene encodes CDR1 MDHEN and CDR2 SYDVKM. Trimming took off 9 bases at V and 6 bases at J, with 17 bases between the two ends. This CDR3 spans 13 amino acids.

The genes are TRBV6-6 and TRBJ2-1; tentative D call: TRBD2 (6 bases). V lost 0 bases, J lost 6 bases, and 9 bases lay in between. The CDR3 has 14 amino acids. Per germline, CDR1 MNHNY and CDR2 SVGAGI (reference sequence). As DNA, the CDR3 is TGTGCCAGCAGTTACTCGGGGGGAAGCAATGAGCAGTTCTTC. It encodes CASSYSGGSNEQFF.

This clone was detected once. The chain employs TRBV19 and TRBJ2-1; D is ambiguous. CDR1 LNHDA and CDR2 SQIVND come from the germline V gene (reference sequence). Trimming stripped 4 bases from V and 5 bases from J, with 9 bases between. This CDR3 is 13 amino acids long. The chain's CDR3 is CASSTHKNNEQFF. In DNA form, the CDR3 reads TGTGCCAGTAGTACCCACAAAAACAATGAGCAGTTCTTC.

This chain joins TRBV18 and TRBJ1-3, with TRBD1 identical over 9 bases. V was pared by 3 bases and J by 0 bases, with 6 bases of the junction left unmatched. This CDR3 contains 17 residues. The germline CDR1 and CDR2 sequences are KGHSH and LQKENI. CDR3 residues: CASSPLGTGTSGNTIYF. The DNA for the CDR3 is TGTGCCAGCTCACCTCTCGGGACAGGGACCTCTGGAAACACCATATATTTT.

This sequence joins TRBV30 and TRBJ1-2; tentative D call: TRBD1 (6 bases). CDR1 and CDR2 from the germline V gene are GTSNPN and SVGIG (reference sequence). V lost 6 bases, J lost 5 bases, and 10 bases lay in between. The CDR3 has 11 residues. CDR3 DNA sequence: TGTGCCTGTACAGGGTGGTATGGCTACACCTTC. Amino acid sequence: CACTGWYGYTF.

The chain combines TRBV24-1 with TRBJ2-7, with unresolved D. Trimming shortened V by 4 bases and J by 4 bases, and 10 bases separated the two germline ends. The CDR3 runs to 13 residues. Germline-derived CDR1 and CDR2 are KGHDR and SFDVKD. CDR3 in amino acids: CATSDATEYEQYF. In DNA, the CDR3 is TGTGCCACCAGTGACGCTACAGAGTACGAGCAGTACTTC.

The CDR3 protein is CAISLDRDRPQHF. Written as DNA, the CDR3 is TGTGCCATCAGCTTAGACAGGGACCGGCCCCAGCATTTT. V is TRBV10-3 and J is TRBJ1-5; 7 bases are a match to TRBD1. The V segment lost 6 bases and the J segment 9 bases; nucleotides outside the gene matches: 8. Germline V gives CDR1 ENHRY, CDR2 SYGVKD. The CDR3 contains 13 residues.

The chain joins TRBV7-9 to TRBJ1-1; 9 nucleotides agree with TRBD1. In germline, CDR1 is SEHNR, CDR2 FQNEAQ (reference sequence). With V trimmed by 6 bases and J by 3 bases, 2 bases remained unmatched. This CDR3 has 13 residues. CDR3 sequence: CASSRQGDTEAFF. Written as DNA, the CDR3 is TGTGCCAGCAGTCGACAGGGGGACACTGAAGCTTTCTTT. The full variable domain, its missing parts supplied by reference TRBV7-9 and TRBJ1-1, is DTGVSQNPRHKITKRGQNVTFRCDPISEHNRLYWYRQTLGQGPEFLTYFQNEAQLEKSRLLSDRFSAERPKGSFSTLEIQRTEQGDSAMYLCASSRQGDTEAFFGQGTRLTVV.

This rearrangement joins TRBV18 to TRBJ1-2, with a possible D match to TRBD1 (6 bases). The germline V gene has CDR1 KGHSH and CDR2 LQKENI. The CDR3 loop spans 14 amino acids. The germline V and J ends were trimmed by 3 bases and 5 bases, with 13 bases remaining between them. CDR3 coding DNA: TGTGCCAGCTCACCCGCGGGGGCAAGATATGGCTACACCTTC. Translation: CASSPAGARYGYTF.

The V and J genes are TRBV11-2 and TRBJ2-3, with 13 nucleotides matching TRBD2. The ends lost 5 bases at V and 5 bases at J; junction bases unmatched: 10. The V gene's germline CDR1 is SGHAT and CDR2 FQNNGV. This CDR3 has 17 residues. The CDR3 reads CASSPLGLAGVVDTQYF. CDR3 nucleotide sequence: TGTGCCAGCAGCCCCCTCGGACTAGCGGGGGTGGTAGATACGCAGTATTTT.

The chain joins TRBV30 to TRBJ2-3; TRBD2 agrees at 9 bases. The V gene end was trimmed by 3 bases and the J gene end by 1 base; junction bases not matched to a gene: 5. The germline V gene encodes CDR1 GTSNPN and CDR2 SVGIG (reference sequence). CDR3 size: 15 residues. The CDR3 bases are TGTGCCTGGAGAGTAGCGGGGGCCGGCACAGATACGCAGTATTTT. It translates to CAWRVAGAGTDTQYF.

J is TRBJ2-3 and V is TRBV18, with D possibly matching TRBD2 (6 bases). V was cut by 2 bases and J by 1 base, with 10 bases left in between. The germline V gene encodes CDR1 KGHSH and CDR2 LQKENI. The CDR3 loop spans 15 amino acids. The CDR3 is CASSPVQRGTDTQYF. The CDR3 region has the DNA TGTGCCAGCTCACCAGTCCAGCGGGGCACAGATACGCAGTATTTT.

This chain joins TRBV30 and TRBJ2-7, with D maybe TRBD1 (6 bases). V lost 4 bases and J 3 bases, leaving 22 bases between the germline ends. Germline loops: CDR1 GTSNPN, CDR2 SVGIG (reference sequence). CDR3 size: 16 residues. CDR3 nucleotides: TGTGCCTGGATTTCTCCGACAGGACAAAATTACTACGAGCAGTACTTC. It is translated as CAWISPTGQNYYEQYF. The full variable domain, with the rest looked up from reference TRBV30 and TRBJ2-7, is SQTIHQWPATLVQPVGSPLSLECTVEGTSNPNLYWYRQAAGRGLQLLFYSVGIGQISSEVPQNLSASRPQDRQFILSSKKLLLSDSGFYLCAWISPTGQNYYEQYFGPGTRLTVT.

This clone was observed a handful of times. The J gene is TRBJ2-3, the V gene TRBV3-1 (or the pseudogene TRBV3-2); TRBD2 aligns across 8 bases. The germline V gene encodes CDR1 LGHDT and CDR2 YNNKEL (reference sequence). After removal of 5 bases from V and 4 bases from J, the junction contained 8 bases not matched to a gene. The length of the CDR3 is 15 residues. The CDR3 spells CASSSLAGGSDTQYF. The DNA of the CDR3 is TGTGCCAGCAGCTCCCTCGCGGGGGGTTCAGATACGCAGTATTTT.